The entry below describes one T cell receptor beta chain. Antigen specificity is unknown. The data belong to a study of T cells after yellow fever vaccination. Study-wide background: Fractions containing few cells were prepared with SMART-Seq v4 Ultra Low Input.

Germline CDR1 and CDR2: LNHDA and SQIVND (reference sequence). The CDR3 is 10 amino acids. Trimming pared 6 bases from V and 1 base from J, leaving 0 bases between. Overall study results and limits: Abundant clonotypes from the bulk population could get into FACS-sorted repertoires as contaminants. Post-booster reappearance was seen for most primary-vaccination clones (nearly 97% CD4, around 91% CD8).

TCRdb ran MiXCR on the 5' RACE reads and lists one entry per CDR3 protein. Of about 170,000 distinct CDR3 sequences in the sample, approximately 10% were seen once. The V call is TRBV19, the J call TRBJ1-1; D remains ambiguous. The sequencing here drew on CD8+ T cells sorted from PBMCs, taken 15 days after the yellow fever booster vaccination. The receptor was isolated from a man aged 18 to 29 who received the YFV17D yellow fever vaccine. The CDR3 bases are TGTGCCAGTAGGAACACTGAAGCTTTCTTT. Its protein product is CASRNTEAFF.